Listed here are 27 T cell receptor beta chains from one sample, sequenced in a study of blood T cell repertoires in COVID-19. Produced via immunoSEQ multiplex PCR; TCRdb's table is partial and in-frame only. The sample has some 320,000 clones; about 90% are singletons. The material sequenced was peripheral blood. Receptor source: a woman between 50 and 59 years old who had recovered from COVID-19.

This chain joins TRBV5-6 and TRBJ1-6; D is possibly TRBD1 (6 bases). Germline lookup yields CDR1 SGHDT and CDR2 YYEEEE. The CDR3 has 16 residues. The V and J ends lost 4 bases and 7 bases respectively, with 18 bases between them. CDR3 in amino acids: CASSQEGGEWNSPLHF. The CDR3 coding sequence is TGTGCCAGCAGCCAAGAAGGGGGGGAATGGAATTCACCCCTCCACTTT.

The chain couples TRBV27 to TRBJ2-1; D possibly corresponds to TRBD2 (5 bases). Germline V lookup: CDR1 MNHEY, CDR2 SMNVEV (reference sequence). V was clipped by 5 bases and J by 5 bases, with 7 bases between them. The CDR3 has 12 amino acids. CDR3 amino acids: CASSAGNNEQFF. The CDR3 DNA is TGTGCCAGCAGTGCCGGGAACAATGAGCAGTTCTTC.

J is TRBJ2-5 and V is TRBV21-1; the D segment call TRBD2 is taken from the table without a DNA check. TRBV21-1 is assigned pseudogene status. The CDR3 spans 16 residues. The DNA of the CDR3 is TGTGCCAGCAGCAAAGATAGGAGGGATTTTGGAGAGACCCAGTACTTC. Translated, it gives CASSKDRRDFGETQYF.

This clone appeared a single time. This chain uses TRBV7-9 with TRBJ2-1, with 9 bases fitting TRBD2. The CDR3 runs to 19 residues. V was pared by 4 bases and J by 4 bases, with 17 bases of the junction left unmatched. Germline V lookup: CDR1 SEHNR, CDR2 FQNEAQ (reference sequence). CDR3 sequence: CASSYPAGPGSGGYNEQFF. The CDR3 DNA follows: TGTGCCAGCAGCTACCCCGCGGGCCCGGGAAGCGGGGGGTACAATGAGCAGTTCTTC.

As concerns this clone: In the same sample, other DNA sequences code for this CDR3. The chain couples TRBV5-1 to TRBJ2-7; the match to TRBD1 covers 9 bases. The CDR3 is made up of 14 amino acids. Germline CDR1 reads SGHRS; CDR2 reads YFSETQ. V was pared by 4 bases and J by 3 bases, with 5 bases of the junction left unmatched. The CDR3 nucleotides are TGCGCCAGCAGCCTGGCGGACAGGGGCTACGAGCAGTACTTC. The encoded protein is CASSLADRGYEQYF.

This chain links TRBV11-2 with TRBJ2-3; 9 positions match TRBD2. The CDR3 is made up of 12 amino acids. Germline-derived CDR1 and CDR2 are SGHAT and FQNNGV. V lost 5 bases to trimming and J lost 10 bases; unmatched junction nucleotides: 4. The CDR3 loop is CASSRSGSPQYF. The DNA of the CDR3 is TGTGCCAGCAGCCGTAGCGGGAGCCCGCAGTATTTT.

V usage is TRBV4-3 and J usage is TRBJ1-4, with TRBD1 identical over 10 bases. V shed 2 bases, J shed 8 bases, and the junction held 5 bases outside the gene matches. CDR1 LGHNA and CDR2 YSLEER come from the germline V gene. The CDR3 runs 15 residues. CDR3 DNA: TGCGCCAGCAGCCAAACCGGGACAGGGGCCGAAAAACTGTTTTTT. Residues: CASSQTGTGAEKLFF.

The J gene is TRBJ2-7, the V gene TRBV5-1; D call uncertain. This CDR3 is 16 amino acids long. Trimming stripped 4 bases from V and 1 base from J, with 18 bases between. Germline loops: CDR1 SGHRS, CDR2 YFSETQ. CDR3 bases: TGCGCCAGCAGCGCTACTATAAATAGTCTGTCCTACGAGCAGTACTTC. This translates into CASSATINSLSYEQYF.

The chain couples TRBV18 to TRBJ1-1; 7 bases fit TRBD1. CDR1 and CDR2 (germline): KGHSH, LQKENI. V lost 8 bases and J lost 3; bases outside the gene matches: 6. This CDR3 has 13 amino acids. The CDR3 is CASVRGPDTEAFF. The CDR3 region has the DNA TGTGCCAGCGTGAGGGGGCCTGACACTGAAGCTTTCTTT.

This chain links TRBV14 with TRBJ2-3, with D maybe TRBD2 (6 bases). The CDR3 length is 18 residues. Germline assignment: CDR1 SGHDN and CDR2 FVKESK. V was shortened by 4 bases and J by 3 bases, with 23 bases between the two germline ends. The CDR3: CASSPSLPGGGETDTQYF. CDR3 nucleotide sequence: TGTGCCAGCAGCCCGTCTTTACCCGGCGGAGGGGAAACAGATACGCAGTATTTT.

The chain joins TRBV9 to TRBJ2-1; 8 bases are a match to TRBD2. This CDR3 is 14 amino acids long. Germline assignment: CDR1 SGDLS and CDR2 YYNGEE. V shed 3 bases, J shed 7 bases, and the junction held 6 bases outside the gene matches. CDR3 protein: CASSETAGVNEQFF. CDR3 in DNA: TGTGCCAGCAGCGAAACAGCGGGAGTTAATGAGCAGTTCTTC.

The V call is TRBV7-2, the J call TRBJ2-5, with TRBD2 matching over 9 bases. This CDR3 spans 13 amino acids. The V gene end was trimmed by 5 bases and the J gene end by 5 bases; junction bases not matched to a gene: 3. CDR1 is SGHTA, CDR2 FQGNSA, per germline. CDR3: CASSAGLAETQYF. The CDR3 DNA is TGTGCCAGCAGCGCGGGACTAGCTGAGACCCAGTACTTC. Together with reference TRBV7-2 and TRBJ2-5, the CDR3 gives the full variable domain: GAGVSQSPSNKVTEKGKDVELRCDPISGHTALYWYRQSLGQGLEFLIYFQGNSAPDKSGLPSDRFSAERTGGSVSTLTIQRTQQEDSAVYLCASSAGLAETQYFGPGTRLLVL.

The gene calls are TRBV27 and TRBJ1-5, with D hard to call. The germline V gene has CDR1 MNHEY and CDR2 SMNVEV (reference sequence). The CDR3 length is 13 residues. V was shortened by 6 bases and J by 4 bases, with 10 bases between the two germline ends. The CDR3 here is CASSLLLNQPQHF. The CDR3 DNA reads as TGTGCCAGCAGCCTCCTTTTAAATCAGCCCCAGCATTTT.

The chain links TRBV9 to TRBJ1-2; D might be TRBD1 (6 bases). The CDR3 loop spans 15 amino acids. CDR1 is SGDLS and CDR2 is YYNGEE in the germline V gene. Trimming left V 2 bases short and J 3 bases short, with 14 bases between. CDR3 nucleotide sequence: TGTGCCAGCAGCGTGACCCAAACAGGGTACTATGGCTACACCTTC. This encodes CASSVTQTGYYGYTF. The full variable domain, rest sourced from reference TRBV9 and TRBJ1-2, is DSGVTQTPKHLITATGQRVTLRCSPRSGDLSVYWYQQSLDQGLQFLIQYYNGEERAKGNILERFSAQQFPDLHSELNLSSLELGDSALYFCASSVTQTGYYGYTFGSGTRLTVV.

The chain couples TRBV2 to TRBJ1-3; TRBD1 matches 7 bases. With 5 bases clipped from V and 8 bases from J, the junction kept 6 bases outside the gene matches. The length of the CDR3 is 13 residues. Germline lookup yields CDR1 SNHLY and CDR2 FYNNEI. The CDR3 loop reads CASSLQGFYTIYF. The CDR3 DNA is TGTGCCAGCAGTCTACAGGGGTTCTACACCATATATTTT.

The gene calls are TRBV6-1 and TRBJ1-4, with D possibly matching TRBD1 (5 bases). Germline V gene sequence: CDR1 MNHNS, CDR2 SASEGT. V shed 1 base and J shed 10 bases, with 16 bases lying between them. The CDR3 is made up of 15 amino acids. CDR3 in amino acids: CASSEVLDSPGKLFF. The CDR3 DNA sequence: TGTGCCAGCAGTGAAGTCTTAGACAGTCCCGGAAAACTGTTTTTT.

The CDR3 coding sequence is TGTGCCACCAGAAGGAGGACTGAAGCTTTCTTT. Its translation: CATRRRTEAFF. This chain joins TRBV6-5 and TRBJ1-1; D is uncertain. This CDR3 region has 11 residues. V dropped 10 bases and J dropped 5 bases, with 11 bases sitting between them. Germline CDR1 and CDR2: MNHEY and SVGAGI.

The chain couples TRBV4-3 to TRBJ1-2, with TRBD1 matching over 7 bases. The length of the CDR3 is 13 residues. Germline V gene data show CDR1 as LGHNA and CDR2 as YSLEER. The V segment lost 3 bases and the J segment 7 bases; nucleotides outside the gene matches: 5. The CDR3 loop is CASSHGTAAGYTF. The CDR3 DNA is TGCGCCAGCAGCCATGGGACAGCCGCTGGCTACACCTTC.

The chain combines TRBV12-2 with TRBJ2-7; the table's D call, TRBD1, has no DNA check behind it. TRBV12-2 has pseudogene status. The CDR3 covers 16 residues. CDR3 DNA sequence: TGTGCAAGTCGCCCAGGGGGACTGAGGCTCTTCTACGAGCAGTACTTC. Its translation: CASRPGGLRLFYEQYF.

The V gene is TRBV14, the J gene TRBJ1-2; TRBD1 matches at 7 bases. CDR3 length: 17 residues. V was clipped by 4 bases and J by 4 bases; unmatched bases: 15. The germline gives CDR1 SGHDN, CDR2 FVKESK. This CDR3 is CASSRIKGATYGYGYTF. The CDR3 DNA reads TGTGCCAGCAGCCGGATAAAGGGGGCGACGTACGGCTATGGCTACACCTTC.

J is TRBJ1-1 and V is TRBV11-1; D is possibly TRBD1 (5 bases). CDR1 SGHAT and CDR2 FQDESV come from the germline V gene (reference sequence). The CDR3 is 13 residues long. V was trimmed by 5 bases and J by 4 bases, leaving 11 bases between them. CDR3 sequence: CASSVTGLTEAFF. The CDR3 bases are TGTGCCAGCAGCGTCACGGGACTCACTGAAGCTTTCTTT. Supplemented by reference TRBV11-1 and TRBJ1-1, the full variable domain reads EAEVAQSPRYKITEKSQAVAFWCDPISGHATLYWYRQILGQGPELLVQFQDESVVDDSQLPKDRFSAERLKGVDSTLKIQPAELGDSAMYLCASSVTGLTEAFFGQGTRLTVV.

This clone was observed a handful of times. This rearrangement joins TRBV24-1 to TRBJ1-5, with TRBD1 identical over 9 bases. CDR1 KGHDR and CDR2 SFDVKD come from the germline V gene. Losses at the gene ends were 4 bases for V and 6 bases for J; bases not matched to a gene: 12. This CDR3 has 17 amino acids. CDR3 nucleotides: TGTGCCACCAGTGACCGAAATCGGGGACAGGGAAGTCAGCCCCAGCATTTT. This codes for CATSDRNRGQGSQPQHF.

The rearrangement joins TRBV19 to TRBJ1-5; TRBD1 aligns across 7 bases. Germline trimming cut 8 bases from V and 5 bases from J; bases unmatched to any gene: 6. The germline V gene encodes CDR1 LNHDA and CDR2 SQIVND (reference sequence). The CDR3 extends over 13 amino acids. CDR3 amino acids: CASRQGLHQPQHF. CDR3 DNA: TGTGCCAGTCGACAGGGCCTTCATCAGCCCCAGCATTTT.

The chain joins TRBV27 to TRBJ1-1, with a possible D match to TRBD1 (6 bases). Looked up from germline, CDR1 is MNHEY and CDR2 is SMNVEV (reference sequence). The CDR3 consists of 15 residues. V gave up 2 bases and J gave up 0 bases, with 10 bases separating them. CDR3 nucleotides: TGTGCCAGCAGTTTAGGGCAGGGGTTGAACACTGAAGCTTTCTTT. The encoded protein is CASSLGQGLNTEAFF.

As for this clone: Other DNA sequences in this sample translate to the same CDR3. DNA of the CDR3: TGTGCCAGCAGTCCCCGGGGGTCGGATTCACCCCTCCACTTT. It encodes CASSPRGSDSPLHF. This rearrangement joins TRBV6-2 or TRBV6-3 to TRBJ1-6; perhaps TRBD1 as D (5 bases). Germline-derived CDR1 and CDR2 are MNHEY and SVGEGT. The CDR3 totals 14 residues. V lost 5 bases, J lost 8 bases, and 13 bases lay in between.

The chain uses TRBV18 and TRBJ1-1, with 7 positions matching TRBD1. Per the germline V gene, CDR1 is KGHSH and CDR2 is LQKENI. The trim removed 0 bases at V and 3 bases at J, leaving 7 bases unmatched. This CDR3 comprises 16 residues. The CDR3 loop reads CASSPPRGRGYTEAFF. The CDR3 coding sequence is TGTGCCAGCTCACCACCTAGGGGGCGCGGGTACACTGAAGCTTTCTTT.

The chain is built from TRBV11-2 and TRBJ2-3; 8 positions agree with TRBD2. The trim removed 5 bases at V and 3 bases at J, leaving 13 bases unmatched. Germline V lookup: CDR1 SGHAT, CDR2 FQNNGV. CDR3 length equals 17 residues. The CDR3 sequence is CASSPTGGAVGTDTQYF. The CDR3 DNA reads TGTGCCAGCAGCCCCACCGGGGGGGCCGTGGGAACAGATACGCAGTATTTT. The whole variable domain, filled in from reference TRBV11-2 and TRBJ2-3, reads EAGVAQSPRYKIIEKRQSVAFWCNPISGHATLYWYQQILGQGPKLLIQFQNNGVVDDSQLPKDRFSAERLKGVDSTLKIQPAKLEDSAVYLCASSPTGGAVGTDTQYFGPGTRLTVL.